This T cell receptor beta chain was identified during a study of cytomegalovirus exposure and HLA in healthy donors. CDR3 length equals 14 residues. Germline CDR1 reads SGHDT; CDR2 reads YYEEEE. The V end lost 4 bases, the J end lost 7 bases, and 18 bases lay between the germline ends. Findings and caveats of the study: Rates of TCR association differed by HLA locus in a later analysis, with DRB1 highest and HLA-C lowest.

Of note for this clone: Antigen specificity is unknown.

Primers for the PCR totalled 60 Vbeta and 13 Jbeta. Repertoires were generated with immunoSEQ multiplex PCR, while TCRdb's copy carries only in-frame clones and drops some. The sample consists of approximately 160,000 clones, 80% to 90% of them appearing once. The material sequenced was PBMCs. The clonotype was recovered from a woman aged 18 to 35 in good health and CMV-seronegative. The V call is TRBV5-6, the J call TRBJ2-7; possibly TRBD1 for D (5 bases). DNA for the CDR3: TGTGCCAGCAGCCCATACCCAGGGATTTGGGAGCAGTACTTC. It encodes CASSPYPGIWEQYF.